This TCR beta chain was captured by sequencing in a study of response to subunit inactivated influenza vaccine (dated by TCRdb to 2017 to 2018). About the investigation overall: Deep quantitative T cell receptor repertoire profiling was used in the study to track responses to a trivalent subunit inactivated influenza vaccine. The investigation overall reported the following: It was suggested by the authors that each seasonal influenza vaccination may recruit only a limited number of new T cells.

A word on this clonotype: This receptor's antigen is unknown. The sample holds no much larger clone one base away, and base qualities are not on file.

CDR3 length: 15 amino acids, cysteine to phenylalanine. Kept here is only the CDR3 DNA, which spans 45 bases and is read in frame from base 1. Trimming removed 2 bases from V and 9 bases from J; the gene matches leave 8 bases unexplained. CDR1 is given as SGHDT and CDR2 as YYEEEE, both from the germline V gene. Libraries were prepared through RT-PCR. Instrument used: Illumina HiSeq 2500. TCRdb trimmed the raw reads at Q25, called clones with MiXCR and kept productive beta chains. A single entry per CDR3 protein holds the most common genes and DNA from its merged rows. In this sample the table shows some 850,000 distinct CDR3 sequences, roughly 20% of which occur a single time. Approximately 11% of the sample rests with the top ten.

The material was PBMCs from blood, obtained 4 to 6 days after vaccination. The receptor comes from a man over 45 who received an inactivated influenza vaccine. Donor details come from another sample of the same person, matched by shared clones. The rearranged chain carries TRBV5-6 and TRBJ1-6, and 7 junction bases match TRBD1. The CDR3 has the sequence CASSFRTGRISPLHF. The DNA sequence reads TGTGCCAGCAGCTTTCGGACAGGCAGGATTTCACCCCTCCACTTT.